This TCR beta chain was documented in a study of cytomegalovirus exposure and HLA in healthy donors. The 120-subject validation cohort, separate from the roughly 670-subject first cohort, included the donors. Concerning this clone itself: Its antigen is not identified.

CDR1 and CDR2 (germline): SNHLY, FYNNEI. The CDR3 loop spans 13 amino acids. Trimming pared 6 bases from V and 2 bases from J, leaving 10 bases between. Produced via immunoSEQ multiplex PCR; TCRdb's table is partial and in-frame only. The sample lists tens of thousands of clones, roughly 94% seen once, with about 1.4% in the top ten. Study-wide findings and caveats: Listed as cytomegalovirus-associated were 164 TCR beta chains.

Material for sequencing was PBMCs. The chain couples TRBV2 to TRBJ2-5, with TRBD1 as a possible D gene (5 bases). This clonotype was obtained from a man aged 18 to 35 in good health and CMV-seropositive. CDR3 nucleotides: TGTGCCAGCAGCCCGGACATGCAAGAGACCCAGTACTTC. Encoded protein: CASSPDMQETQYF.